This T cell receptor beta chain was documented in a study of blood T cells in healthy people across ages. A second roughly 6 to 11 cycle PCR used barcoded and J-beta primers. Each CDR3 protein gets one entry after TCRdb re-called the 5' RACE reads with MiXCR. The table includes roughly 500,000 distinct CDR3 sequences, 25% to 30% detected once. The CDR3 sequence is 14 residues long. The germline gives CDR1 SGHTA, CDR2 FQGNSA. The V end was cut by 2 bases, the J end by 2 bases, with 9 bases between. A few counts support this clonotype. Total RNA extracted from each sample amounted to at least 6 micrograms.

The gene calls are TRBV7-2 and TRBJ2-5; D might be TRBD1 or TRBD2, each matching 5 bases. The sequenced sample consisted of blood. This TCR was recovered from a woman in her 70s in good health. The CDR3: CASSLSWGQETQYF. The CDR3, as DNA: TGTGCCAGCAGCTTATCGTGGGGGCAAGAGACCCAGTACTTC.